These 9 T cell receptor beta chains share one sample of origin, sequenced in a study of graft-versus-host responses after intestinal transplantation. Generated by immunoSEQ multiplex PCR, the TCRdb table keeps only in-frame clones and is missing some. Of nearly 100,000 clones in the sample, approximately 90% were seen once. The source material was PBMCs, sampled approximately 470 days after intestinal transplant. These TCRs come from a human patient who received an intestinal transplant, so some T cells may come from the graft donor.

The V gene is TRBV2, the J gene TRBJ2-5; TRBD2 matches at 7 bases. The ends lost 7 bases at V and 0 bases at J; junction bases unmatched: 5. CDR3 length equals 14 residues. Germline V gene sequence: CDR1 SNHLY, CDR2 FYNNEI. The CDR3 is CASIQRGNQETQYF. The CDR3 nucleotides are TGTGCCAGCATCCAGCGGGGAAACCAAGAGACCCAGTACTTC.

This rearrangement joins TRBV29-1 to TRBJ2-3; 9 positions agree with TRBD2. CDR1 and CDR2 (germline): SQVTM, ANQGSEA. This CDR3 comprises 14 residues. V trimming: 3 bases; J trimming: 9 bases; junction bases outside the gene matches: 10. CDR3 coding DNA: TGCAGCGTTGATGGCGGGGGGGCCGGAAGGACGCAGTATTTT. Encoded protein: CSVDGGGAGRTQYF.

This chain links TRBV10-3 with TRBJ2-7; TRBD2 agrees at 9 bases. V dropped 2 bases and J dropped 5; count of bases not matched to a gene: 10. The CDR3 is made up of 16 amino acids. Germline CDR1 ENHRY, CDR2 SYGVKD. The CDR3 reads CAISETQAGGLDEQYF. Written as DNA, the CDR3 is TGTGCCATCAGTGAGACGCAAGCGGGGGGTCTGGACGAGCAGTACTTC.

The genes are TRBV7-9 and TRBJ1-2, with 8 bases matching TRBD1. V lost 5 bases, J lost 3 bases, and 8 bases stayed unmatched. The length of the CDR3 is 15 residues. Germline V CDR1 and CDR2: SEHNR, FQNEAQ (reference sequence). CDR3 region: CASSSGQGYYYGYTF. The CDR3 region has the DNA TGTGCCAGCAGCAGCGGACAGGGATATTACTATGGCTACACCTTC.

The chain links TRBV5-6 to TRBJ1-1; no clear D. This CDR3 contains 14 residues. Germline V lookup: CDR1 SGHDT, CDR2 YYEEEE. V dropped 0 bases and J dropped 4 bases, with 10 bases sitting between them. For the CDR3, the DNA is TGTGCCAGCAGCTTGGGAAGGAGGAGCACTGAAGCTTTCTTT. Its translation: CASSLGRRSTEAFF.

The chain recombines TRBV11-3 with TRBJ2-2, with D perhaps TRBD1 (6 bases). The germline V gene encodes CDR1 SGHNT and CDR2 YENEEA. This CDR3 contains 15 residues. V was pared by 4 bases and J by 0 bases, with 9 bases between. CDR3 protein: CASSSDSPNTGELFF. DNA of the CDR3: TGTGCCAGCAGCTCGGACAGTCCGAACACCGGGGAGCTGTTTTTT.

This rearrangement joins TRBV2 to TRBJ1-1; unclear D gene. Germline V lookup: CDR1 SNHLY, CDR2 FYNNEI. Trimming pared 8 bases from V and 0 bases from J, leaving 10 bases between. The CDR3 length is 13 residues. In DNA, the CDR3 is TGTGCCAGCGGTCCAGGTATGAACACTGAAGCTTTCTTT. Protein product: CASGPGMNTEAFF.

With respect to this clone: The junction does not match germline at one end; this may be a read error. The J gene is TRBJ2-3, the V gene TRBV7-2; the match to TRBD2 covers 9 bases. The CDR3 has 14 residues. Germline CDR1 is SGHTA and CDR2 is FQGNSA. The CDR3 nucleotides are TGTGCCAGCAGCCCAGGGACTAGCATAGATACGCAGTATTTT. It translates to CASSPGTSIDTQYF.

The gene calls are TRBV5-6 and TRBJ2-5, with D possibly being TRBD2 (5 bases). The CDR3 runs to 19 residues. Germline V gene lookup returns CDR1 SGHDT and CDR2 YYEEEE. Trimming removed 0 bases at V and 8 bases at J, with 29 bases between. CDR3: CASSLAGAAGRPGVDTQYF. For the CDR3, the DNA is TGTGCCAGCAGCTTGGCCGGCGCGGCGGGCCGACCAGGCGTCGACACCCAGTACTTC.